The source of this TCR beta chain is a study of cytomegalovirus exposure and HLA in healthy donors. PCR was performed using 60 Vbeta and 13 Jbeta primers. Assay used: immunoSEQ multiplex PCR; TCRdb lists only in-frame clones, some missing. The sample has more than 140,000 clones, 82% seen once. Per germline, CDR1 MNHNY and CDR2 SVGAGI (reference sequence). V dropped 2 bases and J dropped 0 bases, with 12 bases sitting between them. The CDR3 consists of 16 residues. The TCR comes from a man younger than 30 in good health and CMV-seropositive. The material sequenced was PBMCs. The chain uses TRBV6-6 and TRBJ2-3; D is uncertain. Here the CDR3 DNA reads TGTGCCAGCAGTTACGGGCAGACCTATAGCACAGATACGCAGTATTTT. Its translation is CASSYGQTYSTDTQYF.